This T cell receptor (beta chain) was identified during a study of T-cell memory formation after mild COVID-19. The overall study: TCR clusters were mostly confined to one donor each.

This CDR3 is 14 amino acids long. With V trimmed by 4 bases and J by 6 bases, 8 bases remained unmatched. Germline CDR1 SGHVS, CDR2 FQNEAQ. Study-wide results and limits: The appearance of some responding clones in pre-infection memory suggested that cross-reactive memory joined. Chiefly within CM and EM were the contracting CD4+ clones; CD8+ ones were within EMRA. Clones contracting across day 15 to 85 had a balanced CD4/CD8 profile; later expanding clones leaned CD4+.

This clonotype was recorded a few times. Antigen: not known. TCRdb independently ran MiXCR on the 5' RACE reads; one entry per CDR3 protein. The sample lists 140,000 to 150,000 distinct CDR3 sequences, under 30% occurring once. Sequencing was done on a sample of PBMCs or a T cell subset sorted from them (not recorded which). The receptor comes from an adult woman who had mild COVID-19 (a few samples of this study predate the infection). Cell type and time point are not known. The V call is TRBV7-8, the J call TRBJ1-1, with TRBD1 matching 7 bases. The CDR3 DNA follows: TGTGCCAGCAGCTCAAGGGGGCGAGGTCCTGAAGCTTTCTTT. It codes for CASSSRGRGPEAFF. Full variable domain (outside the CDR3, taken from reference TRBV7-8 and TRBJ1-1): GAGVSQSPRYKVAKRGQDVALRCDPISGHVSLFWYQQALGQGPEFLTYFQNEAQLDKSGLPSDRFFAERPEGSVSTLKIQRTQQEDSAVYLCASSSRGRGPEAFFGQGTRLTVV.